The source of this T cell receptor beta chain is a study of T cells after yellow fever vaccination. Each CDR3 protein gets one entry after TCRdb re-called the 5' RACE reads with MiXCR. Of about 340,000 distinct CDR3 sequences in the sample, 3% to 4.5% were seen once. In germline, CDR1 is LGHNA, CDR2 YSLEER. V was clipped by 2 bases and J by 4 bases, with 20 bases between them. The length of the CDR3 is 17 residues. A few counts support this clonotype. Its antigen remains unknown. Study outcomes and limitations: A small share of clonotypes appeared in both CD4 and CD8 compartments. Reappearing after the booster were most of the clones from primary vaccination (around 95% CD4, about 87% CD8). The study found a weaker secondary response that peaked faster, day 5 versus 15.

The V and J genes are TRBV4-3 and TRBJ1-2; a weak D match, TRBD1 (5 bases). This material consisted of PBMCs, taken 5 days after the yellow fever booster vaccination. This TCR was sampled from a man aged 18 to 30 who received the YFV17D yellow fever vaccine. The chain's CDR3 is CASSQWMPGGEAYGYTF. As DNA, the CDR3 is TGCGCCAGCAGCCAATGGATGCCCGGGGGGGAGGCCTATGGCTACACCTTC.